This entry concerns a single TCR beta chain. Germline CDR1 is SGHRS and CDR2 is YFSETQ. The CDR3 contains 14 residues. Trimming stripped 7 bases from V and 4 bases from J, with 16 bases between. How the authors handled the data: It was from reference gene primer amplification that nucleated cell counts were estimated. Using immunoSEQ multiplex PCR, the repertoire was profiled, and TCRdb retains in-frame clones only, with some absent. The DNA gave D and trimming, while V, J and clone size come from that table. The top ten hold roughly 5.3% of the sample, which has nearly 80,000 clones, roughly nine tenths seen once. This specimen belongs to a study of blood T cell repertoires in COVID-19. Study context: Material from acute and convalescent COVID-19 was sourced from the United States, Italy and Spain. Sample material is recorded as cDNA or gDNA derived from T cells, B-cell-depleted T cells, or PBMCs.

The chain combines TRBV5-1 with TRBJ2-3; perhaps TRBD2 as D (6 bases). The sample consisted of peripheral blood. The clonotype comes from a woman aged 80 or over with active or convalescent COVID-19. CDR3 residues: CASLDTGAADTQYF. The CDR3 nucleotides are TGCGCCAGCCTTGACACGGGAGCAGCAGATACGCAGTATTTT.